Following are 2 T cell receptor beta chains from one sample sequenced in a study of beta chain features in type 1 diabetes. Reverse transcription of all isolated RNA meant that expressed TCRB transcripts were sequenced. Assay: immunoSEQ multiplex PCR; the TCRdb copy retains only in-frame clones and omits some. The repertoire includes about 230,000 clones, around 10% of them detected once, and under 0.045% sits in the top ten. The source material was naive CD4+ T cells from blood. Source of these receptors: a woman younger than 35 in good health.

This clone was detected a few times. The chain recombines TRBV5-1 with TRBJ2-7; TRBD1 matches at 12 bases. Germline V gene sequence: CDR1 SGHRS, CDR2 YFSETQ. The CDR3 is 16 residues long. The trim removed 0 bases at V and 5 bases at J, leaving 6 bases unmatched. CDR3 sequence (DNA): TGCGCCAGCAGCTTGGATGGGACAGGGGGCGTCCACGAGCAGTACTTC. Encoded protein: CASSLDGTGGVHEQYF.

V and J are TRBV19 and TRBJ2-5; TRBD1 agrees at 9 bases. V dropped 5 bases and J dropped 5; count of bases not matched to a gene: 3. Germline CDR1 and CDR2: LNHDA and SQIVND (reference sequence). The CDR3 is made up of 13 amino acids. The CDR3 loop reads CASSGTGKETQYF. The CDR3, as DNA: TGTGCCAGTAGTGGGACAGGGAAGGAGACCCAGTACTTC.